The present T cell receptor beta chain was sequenced within a study of blood T cell repertoires in COVID-19. This CDR3 is built from 14 residues. V lost 1 base and J 2 bases, leaving 9 bases between the germline ends. CDR1 and CDR2 from the germline V gene are SGHAT and FQDESV (reference sequence). How the authors handled the data: Estimates of nucleated cell counts were drawn from the amplification of reference gene primers. The repertoire was sequenced with immunoSEQ multiplex PCR; TCRdb's copy has only in-frame clones and lacks some. V, J and clone size reflect that table, while D and trimming were determined from the DNA. This sample has under 350,000 clones, with nearly 90% found just once. Participants came from some 26 US areas, aged about 18 to 95 years.

This chain uses TRBV11-1 with TRBJ2-7; maybe TRBD2 (5 bases). The material sequenced was PBMCs or T cells enriched from blood (not recorded which). The receptor's source is a woman aged 60 to 75 who had recovered from COVID-19. This CDR3 reads CASSLVRETYEQYF. The CDR3 DNA reads as TGTGCCAGCAGCTTAGTGAGGGAGACCTACGAGCAGTACTTC. Combining the CDR3 with reference TRBV11-1 and TRBJ2-7 gives the whole variable domain EAEVAQSPRYKITEKSQAVAFWCDPISGHATLYWYRQILGQGPELLVQFQDESVVDDSQLPKDRFSAERLKGVDSTLKIQPAELGDSAMYLCASSLVRETYEQYFGPGTRLTVT.